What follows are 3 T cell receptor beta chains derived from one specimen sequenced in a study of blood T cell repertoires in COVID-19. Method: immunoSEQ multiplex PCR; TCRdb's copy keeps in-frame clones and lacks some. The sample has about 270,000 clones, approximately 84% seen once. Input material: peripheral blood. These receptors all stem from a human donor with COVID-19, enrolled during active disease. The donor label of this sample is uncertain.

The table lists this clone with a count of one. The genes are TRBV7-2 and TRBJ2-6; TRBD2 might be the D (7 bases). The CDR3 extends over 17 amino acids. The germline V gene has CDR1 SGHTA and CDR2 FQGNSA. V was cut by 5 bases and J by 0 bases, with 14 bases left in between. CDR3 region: CASSLGGLRSGANVLTF. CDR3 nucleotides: TGTGCCAGCAGCCTGGGGGGGCTACGCTCTGGGGCCAACGTCCTGACTTTC.

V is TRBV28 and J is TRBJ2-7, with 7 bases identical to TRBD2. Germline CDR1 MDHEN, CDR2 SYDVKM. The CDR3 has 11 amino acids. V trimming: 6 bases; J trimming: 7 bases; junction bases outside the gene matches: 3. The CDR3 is CASRWTREQYF. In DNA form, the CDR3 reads TGTGCCAGCAGATGGACTAGAGAGCAGTACTTC.

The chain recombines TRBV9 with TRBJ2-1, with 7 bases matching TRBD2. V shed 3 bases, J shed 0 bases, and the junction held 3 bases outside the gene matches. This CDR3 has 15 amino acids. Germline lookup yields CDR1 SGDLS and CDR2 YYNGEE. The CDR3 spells CASSARLASYNEQFF. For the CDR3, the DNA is TGTGCCAGCAGCGCCCGACTAGCCTCCTACAATGAGCAGTTCTTC.